This T cell receptor (beta chain) was captured in a study of cytomegalovirus exposure and HLA in healthy donors listed by TCRdb under 2017. Study-level background: According to a later analysis, the roughly 120 validation repertoires were produced on the same platform as the approximately 610 repertoires of the first cohort. To predict cytomegalovirus infection status, the study brought together high-throughput TCR immunosequencing, statistical association of individual TCRs with disease status, and machine learning. The aim of the study was to test whether cataloging public T cell receptors could identify signatures of past pathogen exposure. Along with the approximately 700-subject first cohort, a separate validation cohort of more than 90 different subjects was used.

The donors belonged to the validation cohort of 90 to 150 subjects, which was separate from the approximately 610-subject first cohort. Spanning cysteine to phenylalanine, the CDR3 consists of 13 amino acids. The read is trimmed to its CDR3 DNA, 39 bases read in frame from base 1. Trimming at the junction amounts to 2 bases on V and 4 bases on J, and the germline ends lie 9 bases apart. The germline V gene (reference sequence) sets CDR1 to LNHNV and CDR2 to YYDKDF. Study-level results and caveats: The authors suggested that the approach could potentially be extended to other disease states and immunological phenotypes. The study listed approximately 150 TCR beta chains as associated with cytomegalovirus. Cytomegalovirus status was reported to be diagnosed by the classifier with high specificity and sensitivity in both the original and validation cohorts. Three of the identified cytomegalovirus-associated TCR beta chains were confirmed in vitro to be specific for cytomegalovirus antigens. Of the cluster scores, about 94% were above 0 in a later analysis, which found that TCRs clustered in the first cohort also tended to co-occur in the roughly 130 validation repertoires. While some public TCRs were present in many individuals, most TCR sequences turned up only very rarely across donors. A later analysis had no HLA typing for the validation cohort, so co-occurrence there was scored across all 120 or so repertoires.

Library generation was performed with the immunoSEQ multiplex PCR assay. The original pipeline was this. A statistical classification framework was developed to diagnose cytomegalovirus status using the catalog of TCR beta chain sequences. In TCRdb, the immuneACCESS table is reduced to in-frame sequences with V and J assigned. These tables do not hold every clone; where another copy was compared, an unresolved V gene accounts for under half, and the others remain unexplained. V and J calls and clone size are given by that table; D and trimming were obtained from the DNA. The sample data list 250,000 to 350,000 clones, and roughly 90% of these were observed just once. Approximately 0.9% of the sample is taken by the ten largest. To note about this clone: Its antigen specificity is not known. Per-nucleotide qualities are absent, and no much larger clonotype sits a single base away.

The sequenced sample was PBMCs. Recombination joined TRBV15 with TRBJ2-7; matching of 5 bases hints at TRBD1 as the D gene. The TCR sequence derives from a woman aged 18-35 years in good health and CMV-seronegative. The DNA reads as follows: TGTGCCACCAGCAGAAGCAGGGTTTACGAGCAGTACTTC. Its translation is CATSRSRVYEQYF.